This entry describes one T cell receptor beta chain. With V trimmed by 3 bases and J by 12 bases, 8 bases remained unmatched. The V gene's germline CDR1 is LNHDA and CDR2 SQIVND (reference sequence). This CDR3 has 16 residues. The record originates from a study of blood T cell repertoires in COVID-19. Study-wide background: From the United States, Italy and Spain came samples of acute and convalescent COVID-19. Sources were T cells, B-cell-depleted T cells, or PBMCs; the material itself was cDNA or gDNA.

Original methodology: Reference gene primer amplification gave estimated nucleated cell counts. Clones were sequenced by immunoSEQ multiplex PCR, and TCRdb holds only the in-frame ones, with some missing. V, J and clone size reflect that table, while D and trimming were determined from the DNA. The sample consists of 150,000 to 200,000 clones, about 85% of them appearing once. This clonotype originated in a woman older than 75 in a cohort sampled during active or convalescent COVID-19. Sequencing input: peripheral blood. The rearrangement joins TRBV19 to TRBJ2-2, with 15 bases lining up with TRBD2. This CDR3 reads CASSIGLAGGLVKLFF. The CDR3 DNA reads as TGTGCCAGTAGTATTGGACTAGCGGGAGGGTTAGTGAAGCTGTTTTTT.